Below are 4 T cell receptor beta chains sequenced from a single sample in a study of blood T cell repertoires in COVID-19. The assay was immunoSEQ multiplex PCR, and TCRdb's table has in-frame clones only and misses some. Among a few hundred thousand clones listed, over 80% were seen once. Sequences were obtained from peripheral blood. The receptors shown here come from a woman in her forties or fifties with active or convalescent COVID-19.

The rearrangement links TRBV2 to TRBJ1-5, with 9 positions matching TRBD1. Germline assignment: CDR1 SNHLY and CDR2 FYNNEI. The CDR3 runs 15 residues. V trimming: 6 bases; J trimming: 5 bases; junction bases outside the gene matches: 8. CDR3 sequence reads: CASSADRGGHQPQHF. DNA for the CDR3: TGTGCCAGCAGCGCGGACAGGGGAGGCCATCAGCCCCAGCATTTT.

In DNA, the CDR3 is TGTGCCAGCCGGCAGGGCTATGGCTACACCTTC. Translation gives CASRQGYGYTF. The chain recombines TRBV28 with TRBJ1-2, with D possibly being TRBD1 (5 bases). Germline V CDR1 and CDR2: MDHEN, SYDVKM. CDR3 length: 11 residues. Trimming took 8 bases from V and 4 from J, leaving 8 bases between them.

The chain is built from TRBV12-5 and TRBJ1-5; a weak D match, TRBD1 (6 bases). Trimming stripped 0 bases from V and 7 bases from J, with 16 bases between. This CDR3 has 16 amino acids. From germline, CDR1 is LGHNT and CDR2 FRNRAP. The CDR3 sequence: CASGLVLGGGAQPQHF. As DNA, the CDR3 is TGTGCTAGTGGTTTGGTTTTGGGGGGGGGCGCCCAGCCCCAGCATTTT.

This chain joins TRBV5-8 and TRBJ1-6; no definite D call. Germline assignment: CDR1 SGHTS and CDR2 YDEGEE. The CDR3 has 14 amino acids. The ends were cut back, 5 bases at V and 4 bases at J, with 10 bases in the middle. The CDR3 loop is CASSSGLYNSPLHF. In nucleotides, the CDR3 is TGTGCCAGCAGTTCGGGTCTATATAATTCACCCCTCCACTTT.